This TCR beta chain emerged from a study of shared clonotypes between healthy human individuals (dated by TCRdb to 2018 to 2020). Looking at the study overall: The cohort comprised a couple of women and a few men aged 18 to 49 years. Per donor, three plates each were used for CD4 naive and CD4 memory, two for CD8 naive, and one for CD8 memory. Blood TCR repertoires of roughly five healthy adults were deeply sequenced to estimate repertoire size and the extent of clonotype sharing between individuals. Libraries were prepared and TCR repertoires were sequenced by different laboratories using diverse techniques, in order to increase sequencing depth and limit assay-specific biases. Between about 0.94 and 8.9 billion PBMCs per donor were obtained by leukapheresis. The investigation overall reported the following: Because the study included a small number of donors, the genetic and exposure-history diversity represented was limited. When a handful of donors were compared, the shared fraction of clonotypes was about 5% for naive CD4, 3.5% to 4% for naive CD8, 2% to 2.5% for memory CD4, and 0.35% to 0.4% for memory CD8. Compared with non-shared clonotypes, clonotypes shared by all four sorted-subset donors had higher generation probabilities. Based on pairwise subsampling, the degree of clonotype sharing among donors was expected to be affected by sequencing depth. Larger estimated clonotype richness was generally found for naive subsets than for memory subsets. Sampling was restricted to blood, and TCR repertoires in tissue are likely to differ from TCR repertoires in blood. Even with the large sequencing depth, rarefaction of the sorted-subset datasets indicated that sequencing was incomplete.

Donors were healthy HIV-negative adults with no recently reported acute infections or vaccinations. Every donor was a Caucasian adult living in Nashville, Tennessee, USA. CD4+ T cells were enriched through magnetic negative selection, after which naive cells were positively selected on CD45RA and the remaining negative fraction served as the memory subset. Blood was obtained by leukapheresis, after which PBMCs were separated by Ficoll-Histopaque density gradient centrifugation and cryopreserved in liquid nitrogen vapor phase. Analytical flow cytometry was used to check the purity and quantity of every magnetically sorted T cell population. Genomic DNA was isolated from each sorted fraction and quantified by UV absorbance on a Nanodrop 2000c. The CDR3 runs 14 residues from the cysteine to the phenylalanine. Of the read, only the CDR3 DNA is kept; its 42 bases are in frame from base 1. V was cut back by 2 bases and J by 5 bases, leaving a gap of 10 bases between them. The germline V gene (reference sequence) specifies SGHKS as CDR1 and YYEKEE as CDR2.

Using the deep immunoSEQ assay, TCR CDR3 regions were amplified from genomic DNA by multiplex PCR. For each cell subset, the extracted genomic DNA was distributed evenly across all wells of several immunoSEQ 96-well plates, and each plate served as one replicate. Each replicate PCR for sorted subsets received around 210 ng genomic DNA, equal to roughly 30,000 T cell genomes. Purified libraries were measured with a Qubit 3.0 fluorometer, size-checked on a Bioanalyzer 2100, and measured again with the KAPA Library Quantification kit. Every immunoSEQ 96-well plate was sequenced on a dedicated single-read 150-cycle Illumina NextSeq 550 flow cell. Turning to the authors' computational methods: Because the immunoSEQ output included only junctional sequences and no quality scores, the filtering could not be the same as the filtering used for full-length reads. Sequences were annotated with PyIR, a Python wrapper for IgBLAST v1.9, and V/J genes and CDR3 were assigned using IMGT germline references. Reads with weak V/J assignments (E-value above 1e-6), missing CDR3, stop codons, out-of-frame junctions, or ambiguous translated residues were removed. V3J clonotypes were defined by identical inferred V gene, J gene, and CDR3 amino acid sequence. Percentage overlap between repertoires was calculated by dividing the number of shared unique clonotypes by the size of the smaller repertoire. RTK rarefaction, the Chao1 estimator, and Recon v2.1 estimates of unobserved clonotypes were used to assess repertoire richness. OLGA was used to compute generation probabilities for all TCRbeta clonotypes that the gDNA method yielded from a handful of donors. TCRdb carries this immuneACCESS record with in-frame sequences only. Its versions omit some clonotypes, under half of them owing to an unresolved V gene in the studies checked, with the rest unexplained. The V and J calls and clone size are taken from that table; D and trimming were inferred from the DNA. A total of roughly 1,600,000 clones appear in this sample, 98% to 99% of them only once. The ten largest clones capture around 0.38% of the sample.

Notes on this clone: The antigen it binds to is not known. One base away there is no much larger clone; base qualities are not given.

This sequence originates from a young man in good health. Sequenced input: naive CD4+ T cells sorted from blood. The cell subset or site tag for this specimen amounts to: CD45RA+ positively selected. Recombination connected TRBV5-5 to TRBJ2-2; the D gene is possibly TRBD1, with 6 bases matching. The CDR3 reads as follows: CASSLQGETGELFF. Read as DNA, the sequence is TGTGCCAGCAGCTTACAGGGAGAAACCGGGGAGCTGTTTTTT.